The clone carrying this T cell receptor beta chain was recorded at least ten times. The antigen remains unidentified. The source of the sample is a study of Graves' ophthalmopathy and Graves' hyperthyroidism. Overall study: Ahead of any treatment, peripheral blood was obtained at the initial diagnosis.

Germline trimming cut 1 base from V and 8 bases from J; bases unmatched to any gene: 8. Germline V gene data show CDR1 as SGHVS and CDR2 as FQNEAQ. CDR3 length equals 16 residues. The study amplified TCR beta CDR3 regions using RNA transcripts. An initial RT-PCR round employing HTBI primers preceded a second-round multiplex PCR. From the multiplex PCR reads, TCRdb called clonotypes with MiXCR, one entry per CDR3 protein. The table shows over 650,000 distinct CDR3 sequences, with about 38% occurring only once. Study-wide points: The model reached 70.59% sensitivity and 72.22% specificity for predicting ophthalmopathy progression.

The V call is TRBV7-8, the J call TRBJ1-4; TRBD1 aligns across 9 bases. The sample taken for sequencing was peripheral blood. The TCR originated in an adult man with Graves' ophthalmopathy. The DNA for the CDR3 is TGTGCCAGCAGCTTAGGGTTTGAGACAGGGGGGGAAAAACTGTTTTTT. It yields the protein CASSLGFETGGEKLFF. Supplemented by reference TRBV7-8 and TRBJ1-4, the full variable domain reads GAGVSQSPRYKVAKRGQDVALRCDPISGHVSLFWYQQALGQGPEFLTYFQNEAQLDKSGLPSDRFFAERPEGSVSTLKIQRTQQEDSAVYLCASSLGFETGGEKLFFGSGTQLSVL.